In its sample, the clone carrying this TCR beta chain was seen many times. As yet, its antigen is unknown. The CDR3 covers 11 residues. CDR1 MNHEY and CDR2 SVGAGI come from the germline V gene. V was shortened by 8 bases and J by 6 bases, with 11 bases between the two germline ends. This record belongs to a study of read filtering for tumor transcriptome and immune sequencing. Study information: DNase treatment preceded whole-transcriptome library preparation. RNA-seq yielded only about 85 to 1273 TCR reads, IR-seq about 3.5 to 10.27 million.

From roughly 390 ng of RNA, a library with molecular barcoded alpha/delta and beta/gamma adaptors was made. TCRdb reanalysed the reads using MiXCR and keeps one entry per CDR3 protein. The data hold some 41,000 distinct CDR3 sequences, with around 11% observed a single time. Findings and limits, study-wide: RNA-seq captured clonotypes less deeply and reliably than IR-seq.

The receptor comes from a donor older than 35 with multiple myeloma. Sequencing was done on a sample of a population of CD138-negative cells sorted from bone marrow. The rearrangement links TRBV6-5 to TRBJ2-7; D tentatively reads TRBD1 or TRBD2 (6 bases each). The CDR3 loop is CASGGPVEQYF. In nucleotides, the CDR3 is TGTGCCAGCGGGGGGCCTGTCGAGCAGTACTTC.